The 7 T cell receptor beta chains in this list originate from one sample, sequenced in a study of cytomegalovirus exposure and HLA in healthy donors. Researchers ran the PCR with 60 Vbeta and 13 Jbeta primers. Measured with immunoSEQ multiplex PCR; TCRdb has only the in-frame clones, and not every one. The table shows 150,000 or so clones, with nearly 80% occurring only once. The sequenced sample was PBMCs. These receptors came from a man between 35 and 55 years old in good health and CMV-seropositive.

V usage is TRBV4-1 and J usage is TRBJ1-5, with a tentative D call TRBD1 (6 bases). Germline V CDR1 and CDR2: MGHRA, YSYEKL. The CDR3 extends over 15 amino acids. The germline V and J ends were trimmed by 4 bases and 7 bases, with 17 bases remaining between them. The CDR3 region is CASSLGEGTGQPQHF. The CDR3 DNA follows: TGCGCCAGCAGCCTTGGAGAAGGTACAGGGCAGCCCCAGCATTTT.

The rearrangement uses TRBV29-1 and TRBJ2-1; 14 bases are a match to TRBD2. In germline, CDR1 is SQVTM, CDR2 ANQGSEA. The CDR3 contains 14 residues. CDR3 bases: TGCACCGGACTAGCGGGAGGCCCGTACAATGAGCAGTTCTTC. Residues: CTGLAGGPYNEQFF.

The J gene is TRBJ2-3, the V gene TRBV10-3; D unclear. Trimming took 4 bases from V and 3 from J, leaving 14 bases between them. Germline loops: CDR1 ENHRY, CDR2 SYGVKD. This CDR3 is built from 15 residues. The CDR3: CAISAHIGPTDTQYF. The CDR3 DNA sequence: TGTGCCATCAGTGCGCATATTGGCCCGACAGATACGCAGTATTTT.

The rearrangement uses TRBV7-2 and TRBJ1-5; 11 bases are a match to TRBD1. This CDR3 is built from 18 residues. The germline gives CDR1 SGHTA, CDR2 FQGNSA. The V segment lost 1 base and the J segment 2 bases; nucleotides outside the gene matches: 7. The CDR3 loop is CASSLEGGQGGGNQPQHF. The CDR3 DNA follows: TGTGCCAGCAGCTTAGAGGGGGGACAGGGGGGAGGCAATCAGCCCCAGCATTTT.

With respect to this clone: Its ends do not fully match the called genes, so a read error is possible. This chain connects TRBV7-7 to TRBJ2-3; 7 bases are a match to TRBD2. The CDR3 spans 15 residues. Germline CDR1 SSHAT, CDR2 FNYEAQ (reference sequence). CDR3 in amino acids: CASSLRLADSDTQYF. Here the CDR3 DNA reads TGTGCTAGCAGCTTAAGGCTAGCGGATTCAGATACGCAGTATTTT.

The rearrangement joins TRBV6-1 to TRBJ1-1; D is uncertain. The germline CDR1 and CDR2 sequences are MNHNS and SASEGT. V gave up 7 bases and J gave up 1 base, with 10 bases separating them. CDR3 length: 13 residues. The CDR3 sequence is CASKEGGNTEAFF. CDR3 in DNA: TGTGCCAGCAAGGAGGGAGGGAACACTGAAGCTTTCTTT.

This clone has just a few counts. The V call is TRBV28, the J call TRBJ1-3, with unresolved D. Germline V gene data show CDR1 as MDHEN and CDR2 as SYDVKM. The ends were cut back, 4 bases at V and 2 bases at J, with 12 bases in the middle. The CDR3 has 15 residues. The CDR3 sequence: CASSSYTLTGNTIYF. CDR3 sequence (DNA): TGTGCCAGCAGTTCTTATACTCTTACTGGAAACACCATATATTTT.